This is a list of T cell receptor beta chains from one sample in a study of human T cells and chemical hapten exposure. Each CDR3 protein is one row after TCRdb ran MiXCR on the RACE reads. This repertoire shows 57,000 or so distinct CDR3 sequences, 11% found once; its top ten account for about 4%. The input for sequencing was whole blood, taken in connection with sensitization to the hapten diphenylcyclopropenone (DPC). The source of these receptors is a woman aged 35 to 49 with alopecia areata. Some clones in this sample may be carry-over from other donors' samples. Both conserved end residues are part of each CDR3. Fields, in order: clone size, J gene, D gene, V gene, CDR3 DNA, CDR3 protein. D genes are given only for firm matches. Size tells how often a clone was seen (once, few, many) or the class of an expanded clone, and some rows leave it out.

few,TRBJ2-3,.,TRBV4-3,TGCGCCAGCAGCCAAGATCCCGGGACTGCCTCTAGCACAGATACGCAGTATTTT,CASSQDPGTASSTDTQYF
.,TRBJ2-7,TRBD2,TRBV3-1,TGTGCCAGCAGCCCAGGACTAGCGGGAGGCCCTTACCCCTACGAGCAGTACTTC,CASSPGLAGGPYPYEQYF
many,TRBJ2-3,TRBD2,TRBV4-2,TGTGCCAGCAGCCAAGGGGGACTAGCGGGGGGACATACGCAGTATTTT,CASSQGGLAGGHTQYF
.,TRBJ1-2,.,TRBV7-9,TGTGCCAGCAGCTTCCCCCTGTCCGAGGGGGGAAACTATGGCTACACCTTC,CASSFPLSEGGNYGYTF
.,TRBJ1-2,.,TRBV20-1,TGCAGTGCTAGGAGGGAACGGGGGGCGGAGGGCTACACCTTC,CSARRERGAEGYTF
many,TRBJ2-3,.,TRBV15,TGTGCCACCAGCGGCTCAGGGACTCTCGTGTATTTT,CATSGSGTLVYF
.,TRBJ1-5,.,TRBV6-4,TGTGCCAGCAGGGGCCGGGTCACCAAGACAGAGCCCCAGCATTTT,CASRGRVTKTEPQHF
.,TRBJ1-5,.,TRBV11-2,TGTGCCAGCAGCTTAGACAGGGACAATCAGCCCCAGCATTTT,CASSLDRDNQPQHF
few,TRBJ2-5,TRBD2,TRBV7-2,TGTGCCAGCAGCTATGGACTAGCGGAAGAGACCCAGTACTTC,CASSYGLAEETQYF
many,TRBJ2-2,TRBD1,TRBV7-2,TGTGCCAGCAGGACCTTACAGGGGGCCGGGGAGCTGTTTTTT,CASRTLQGAGELFF
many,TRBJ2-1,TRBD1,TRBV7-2,TGTGCCAGCACGCAGGGGGCGAGGTCCTACAATGAGCAGTTCTTC,CASTQGARSYNEQFF
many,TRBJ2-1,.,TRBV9,TGTGCCAGCACCGACGCCCCGGGGATTCTCTACAATGAGCAGTTCTTC,CASTDAPGILYNEQFF
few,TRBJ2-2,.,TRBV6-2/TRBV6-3,TGTGCCAGCACGACAGGCGGGGCCGGGGAGCTGTTTTTT,CASTTGGAGELFF
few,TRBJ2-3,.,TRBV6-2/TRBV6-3,TGTGCCAGCAGTTACGGGGACCCATCTAGCGACCTCGCTCCCACAGATACGCAGTATTTT,CASSYGDPSSDLAPTDTQYF
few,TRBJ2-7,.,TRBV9,TGTGCCAGCAGCGTAGAGGGCAGCTCCTACGAGCAGTACTTC,CASSVEGSSYEQYF
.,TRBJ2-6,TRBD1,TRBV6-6,TGTGTCAGCACAATTACTCCACCGGGACAGAAAACTGGGGCCAACGTCCTGACTTTC,CVSTITPPGQKTGANVLTF
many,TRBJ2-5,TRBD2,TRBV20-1,TGCAGCGCGGGGGGGGGTACGACCCAGTACTTC,CSAGGGTTQYF
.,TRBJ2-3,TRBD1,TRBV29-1,TGCAGCGTTGGGGACAGGGTAGGGACAGATACGCAGTATTTT,CSVGDRVGTDTQYF
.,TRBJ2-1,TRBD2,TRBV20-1,TGCAGTGCTAGAGACCCCGGGACTAGCGGGAGGAGCTCCTACAATGAGCAGTTCTTC,CSARDPGTSGRSSYNEQFF
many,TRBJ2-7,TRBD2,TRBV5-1,TGCGCCAGCAGCCGGTCAAGTGGCGGGAGCAGCAGACGGCCTTACGAGCAGTACTTC,CASSRSSGGSSRRPYEQYF
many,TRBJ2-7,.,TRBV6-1,TGTGCCAGCAGTGAAGCGGTAGGGAGCCCCTTCGAGCAGTACTTC,CASSEAVGSPFEQYF
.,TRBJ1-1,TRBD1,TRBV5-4,TGTGCCAGCAGCCGGACAGGGGACACTGAAGCTTTCTTT,CASSRTGDTEAFF
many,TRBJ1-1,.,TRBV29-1,TGCAGCGCCCCGGACAGCGCCGGGAACACTGAAGCTTTCTTT,CSAPDSAGNTEAFF
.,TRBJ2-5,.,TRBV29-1,TGCAGCGTCCCGTGGGGCAGAGAGACCCAGTACTTC,CSVPWGRETQYF
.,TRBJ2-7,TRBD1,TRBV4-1,TGCGCCAGCAGCTCAAGAGGTACAGGACAGGGCACCTACGAGCAGTACTTC,CASSSRGTGQGTYEQYF
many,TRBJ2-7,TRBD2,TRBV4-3,TGCGCCAGCAGCCAGGTAGCGGGAGGCTCAGCCTACGAGCAGTACTTC,CASSQVAGGSAYEQYF
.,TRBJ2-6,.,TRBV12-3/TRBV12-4,TGTGCCAGCGAATCTGGGGCCAACGTCCTGACTTTC,CASESGANVLTF
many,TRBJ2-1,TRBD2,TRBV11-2,TGTGCCAGCAGCAAGACTAGCCGTAGCGACAATGAGCAGTTCTTC,CASSKTSRSDNEQFF
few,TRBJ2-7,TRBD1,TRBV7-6,TGTGCCAGCAGCTCCCGGGACAGCTACGAGCAGTACTTC,CASSSRDSYEQYF
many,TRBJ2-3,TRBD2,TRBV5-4,TGTGCCAGCCTGCTAGCGGGTACAGATACGCAGTATTTT,CASLLAGTDTQYF
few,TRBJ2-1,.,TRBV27,TGTGCCAGCAGCCTTGGGGGAGCGGGTGAGCAGTTCTTC,CASSLGGAGEQFF
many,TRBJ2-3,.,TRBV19,TGTGCCACCGCAGGATCTAGCACAGATACGCAGTATTTT,CATAGSSTDTQYF
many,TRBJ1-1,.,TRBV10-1,TGCGCCAGCAGTCTCCGGGAGTTTGGTGAAGCTTTCTTT,CASSLREFGEAFF
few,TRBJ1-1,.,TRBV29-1,TGCAGCGCCCATGTCTACACTGAAGCTTTCTTT,CSAHVYTEAFF
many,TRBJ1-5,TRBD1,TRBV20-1,TGCAGTGCTAGGGAACAGGGGTGGGGCAATCAGCCCCAGCATTTT,CSAREQGWGNQPQHF
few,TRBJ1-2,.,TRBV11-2,TGTGCCAGCAGCTTAGGTGATACTAACTATGGCTACACCTTC,CASSLGDTNYGYTF
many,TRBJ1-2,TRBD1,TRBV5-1,TGCGCCAGCAGCTCTGGACAGGGCTATGGCTACACCTTC,CASSSGQGYGYTF
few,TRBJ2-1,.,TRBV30,TGTGCCTGGAGTGGACAGGTGTACAATGAGCAGTTCTTC,CAWSGQVYNEQFF
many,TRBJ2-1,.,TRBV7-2,TGTGCCAGCGGAGAGGGGGGGGCGTACAATGAGCAGTTCTTC,CASGEGGAYNEQFF